This TCR beta chain was documented in a study of T cells after posttransplantation cyclophosphamide. Of note for this clone: Its antigen remains unknown.

Study-level findings and limits: Later blood repertoires were often dominated by clones from the donor CD8+ memory compartment. Tissue-infiltrating T cells from skin or gut overlapped little with blood T cells. Recipient CMV seropositivity and CMV reactivation strongly tracked TRB clonality.

The CDR3 has 19 residues. Germline V CDR1 and CDR2: LNHNV, YYDKDF (reference sequence). Deletions cut 1 base from V and 0 bases from J, with 18 bases between. Measured with immunoSEQ multiplex PCR; TCRdb has only the in-frame clones, and not every one. This sample has fewer than 3,000 clones; over 70% occur once, and the top ten carry 20%. The sequencing sample was made of PBMCs. The chain is built from TRBV15 and TRBJ2-2; D may be TRBD2 (6 bases). The TCR originated in a man between 25 and 39 years old with a blood cancer, CMV-positive, and with a related stem cell donor. The CDR3 spells CATSRARSGAAANTGELFF. CDR3 DNA: TGTGCCACCAGCAGAGCACGGTCGGGAGCAGCCGCGAACACCGGGGAGCTGTTTTTT.